This T cell receptor (beta chain) derives from a study of blood T cell repertoires in COVID-19. Background on the study: Material from acute and convalescent COVID-19 was sourced from the United States, Italy and Spain. In each case, the material was cDNA or gDNA derived from T cells, B-cell-depleted T cells, or PBMCs.

Per the study methods: Amplification of reference gene primers was used by the study to estimate nucleated cell counts. Sequenced by immunoSEQ multiplex PCR; TCRdb stores in-frame clones only, minus some. That table furnishes V, J and clone size, whereas the DNA furnished D and trimming. The repertoire has 30,000 to 40,000 clones, 90% of them found once; the top ten carry roughly 19%. V was shortened by 7 bases and J by 2 bases, with 11 bases between the two germline ends. Germline-derived CDR1 and CDR2 are MNHEY and SVGAGI. CDR3 size: 13 residues. The rearrangement joins TRBV6-5 to TRBJ1-2, with D tentatively TRBD1 (5 bases). Sequences were obtained from peripheral blood. The source is an elderly man with acute or convalescent COVID-19. CDR3 in amino acids: CASTRTPNYGYTF. For the CDR3, the DNA is TGTGCCAGCACTAGGACACCCAACTATGGCTACACCTTC.